This TCR beta chain comes out of a study of T cells in tumors after PD-1 blockade. Study details: Excluded were patients with checkpoint blockade, immunosuppressants, or radiotherapy or other anti-cancer therapy within 4 weeks. During anti-PD-1 treatment, some patients continued daily vismodegib 150 mg.

The assay was immunoSEQ multiplex PCR, and TCRdb's table has in-frame clones only and misses some. The sample lists about 25,000 clones, about 82% occurring once. This clone appeared once. Its specificity is unknown. Study-level results: Blood contained 40% to 50% of the tumor's TCR clonotypes.

This TCR was sampled from a human donor with basal cell carcinoma. Sample: PBMCs, taken after anti-PD-1 treatment.

The CDR3 nucleotides are TGCAGCGTATCAACAGGGGCGACAGATACGCAGTATTTT. Translated, it gives CSVSTGATDTQYF. The chain recombines TRBV29-1 with TRBJ2-3; the match to TRBD1 covers 7 bases. The CDR3 totals 13 residues. Germline V gene sequence: CDR1 SQVTM, CDR2 ANQGSEA. V dropped 6 bases and J dropped 3; count of bases not matched to a gene: 6.